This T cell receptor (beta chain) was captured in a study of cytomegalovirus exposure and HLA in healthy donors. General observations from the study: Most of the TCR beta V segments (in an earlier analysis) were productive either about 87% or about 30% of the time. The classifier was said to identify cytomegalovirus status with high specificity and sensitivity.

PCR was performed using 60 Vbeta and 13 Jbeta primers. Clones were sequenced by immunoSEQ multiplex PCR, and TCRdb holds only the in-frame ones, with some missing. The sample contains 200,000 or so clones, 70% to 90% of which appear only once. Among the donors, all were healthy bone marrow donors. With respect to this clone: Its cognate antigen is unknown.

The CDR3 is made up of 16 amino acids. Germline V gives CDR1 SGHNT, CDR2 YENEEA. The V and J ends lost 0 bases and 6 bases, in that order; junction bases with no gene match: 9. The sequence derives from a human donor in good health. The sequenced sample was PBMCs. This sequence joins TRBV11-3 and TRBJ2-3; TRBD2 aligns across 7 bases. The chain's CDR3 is CASSLEMGRVGDTQYF. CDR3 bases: TGTGCCAGCAGCTTAGAGATGGGGAGGGTGGGGGATACGCAGTATTTT.